These 7 T cell receptor beta chains originate from one sample sequenced in a study of CD8 T cells in ankylosing spondylitis (dated by TCRdb to 2017 to 2019). Library method: 5' RACE. Sequencing relied on an Illumina HiSeq 2500. TCRdb trimmed the raw reads at Q25, called clones with MiXCR and kept productive beta chains. Rows with one shared CDR3 protein collapse into an entry with the most common genes and DNA. The sample data list 200,000 to 300,000 distinct CDR3 sequences, and about 11% of these were observed just once. The top ten clones comprise 2.6% of the sample. The sequenced sample was blood, either unsorted or a sorted T cell fraction (not recorded which). These TCRs come from a male donor with ankylosing spondylitis or in good health (not recorded which).

This clonotype was counted at least ten times. The CDR3 sequence: CSADHPIGNEQFF. The CDR3, as DNA: TGCAGCGCGGACCACCCTATAGGCAATGAGCAGTTCTTC. The J gene is TRBJ2-1, the V gene TRBV29-1; the D is unclear. The CDR3 is 13 residues long. With 7 bases removed from V and 6 bases from J, the gap between germline ends came to 16 bases. Germline V gene sequence: CDR1 SQVTM, CDR2 ANQGSEA.

This clonotype was picked up many times. This sequence joins TRBV20-1 and TRBJ2-3; the D is unclear. Trimming removed 2 bases at V and 5 bases at J, with 8 bases between. This CDR3 has 12 residues. CDR1 is DFQATT and CDR2 is SNEGSKA in the germline V gene (reference sequence). The CDR3 sequence is CSARPTLDTQYF. The CDR3 nucleotides are TGCAGTGCTAGACCGACACTAGATACGCAGTATTTT.

This clonotype was detected only a few times. J is TRBJ2-3 and V is TRBV3-1; D not resolved. Germline CDR1 LGHDT, CDR2 YNNKEL (reference sequence). Trimming removed 1 base at V and 5 bases at J, with 16 bases between. The CDR3 length is 16 residues. The chain's CDR3 is CASSQASSLLKDTQYF. CDR3 in DNA: TGTGCCAGCAGCCAAGCGAGTAGTCTGTTAAAAGATACGCAGTATTTT.

This clonotype was found many times. The chain carries TRBV27 and TRBJ1-1, with D hard to call. Germline CDR1 reads MNHEY; CDR2 reads SMNVEV (reference sequence). The CDR3 runs to 14 residues. V was cut by 5 bases and J by 0 bases, with 10 bases left in between. CDR3 sequence reads: CASSPLSLNTEAFF. Here the CDR3 DNA reads TGTGCCAGCAGTCCTCTCTCGCTGAACACTGAAGCTTTCTTT.

This clonotype was counted at least ten times. The genes are TRBV10-3 and TRBJ2-1, with a possible D match to TRBD2 (5 bases). V dropped 0 bases and J dropped 0 bases, with 12 bases sitting between them. CDR3 length: 17 amino acids. The germline V gene has CDR1 ENHRY and CDR2 SYGVKD. The CDR3 loop reads CAISESLAGLSYNEQFF. CDR3 nucleotide sequence: TGTGCCATCAGTGAGTCGCTAGCAGGACTCTCCTACAATGAGCAGTTCTTC.

This clonotype was detected many times. The CDR3 DNA reads TGTGCCAGCAGAAGGGGTGACTATGGCTACACCTTC. This encodes CASRRGDYGYTF. The gene calls are TRBV21-1 and TRBJ1-2; whether TRBD1, the table's D call, matches the DNA was not checked. TRBV21-1 is listed as a pseudogene. CDR3 size: 12 residues.

This clonotype has ten or more counts. The CDR3 protein is CASSFRRGDDTDTQYF. The DNA of the CDR3 is TGTGCCAGCAGTTTCAGGCGGGGGGATGACACAGATACGCAGTATTTT. This chain joins TRBV27 and TRBJ2-3, with TRBD2 identical over 8 bases. The V and J ends lost 3 bases and 2 bases, in that order; junction bases with no gene match: 7. The CDR3 length is 16 residues. The germline CDR1 and CDR2 sequences are MNHEY and SMNVEV (reference sequence).